These 14 T cell receptor beta chains were sequenced from one sample in a study of blood T cell repertoires in COVID-19. Measured with immunoSEQ multiplex PCR; TCRdb has only the in-frame clones, and not every one. The sample yields approximately 200,000 clones, around 81% seen once. What was sequenced was PBMCs or T cells enriched from blood (not recorded which). All receptors derive from a woman between 35 and 50 years old with acute COVID-19.

This chain connects TRBV9 to TRBJ1-6; 8 bases are a match to TRBD1. V gave up 0 bases and J gave up 11 bases; unmatched junction bases: 4. The CDR3 consists of 14 residues. Germline CDR1 SGDLS, CDR2 YYNGEE. The chain's CDR3 is CASSVVGDRTPLHF. CDR3 bases: TGTGCCAGCAGCGTAGTAGGGGACAGGACACCCCTCCACTTT.

The table lists this clone with a few counts. The J gene is TRBJ1-6, the V gene TRBV18; D is undetermined. CDR1 is KGHSH and CDR2 is LQKENI in the germline V gene. The V end was cut by 3 bases, the J end by 6 bases, with 12 bases between. This CDR3 comprises 15 residues. CDR3 in DNA: TGTGCCAGCTCACCGCTGGAACGGGGTAATTCACCCCTCCACTTT. It codes for CASSPLERGNSPLHF.

The CDR3 reads CASSLAQVAGSYNSPLHF. The CDR3 bases are TGTGCCAGCAGCTTAGCGCAGGTTGCGGGCTCCTATAATTCACCCCTCCACTTT. The chain has TRBV7-8 and TRBJ1-6; D uncertain. V lost 0 bases, J lost 0 bases, and 12 bases lay in between. Germline V gene sequence: CDR1 SGHVS, CDR2 FQNEAQ. The length of the CDR3 is 18 residues.

CDR3 amino acids: CASSGLITGGYNEQFF. The CDR3 DNA is TGTGCCAGCAGCGGGTTAATAACGGGGGGTTACAATGAGCAGTTCTTC. V usage is TRBV9 and J usage is TRBJ2-1, with TRBD2 matching over 7 bases. J lost 4 bases, V lost 3 bases, and 10 bases had no gene match. The CDR3 totals 16 residues. Looked up from germline, CDR1 is SGDLS and CDR2 is YYNGEE.

There are a few counts of this clone. In nucleotides, the CDR3 is TGCAGCGTTGAAGAAACAGCTAGCGGGAGACCCGGTGAGCAGTTCTTC. This codes for CSVEETASGRPGEQFF. The chain has TRBV29-1 and TRBJ2-1, with TRBD2 matching over 10 bases. Trimming cost V 0 bases and J 9 bases; bases outside gene matches: 11. The CDR3 contains 16 residues. Germline V gene data show CDR1 as SQVTM and CDR2 as ANQGSEA.

This chain joins TRBV18 and TRBJ1-4; TRBD1 aligns across 8 bases. The CDR3 covers 15 residues. Trimming took 1 base from V and 8 from J; bases not matched to a gene: 6. The germline V gene encodes CDR1 KGHSH and CDR2 LQKENI. The CDR3 loop reads CASSPRTGYGEKLFF. CDR3 in DNA: TGTGCCAGCTCACCACGGACAGGGTATGGAGAAAAACTGTTTTTT. Full variable domain (rest looked up from reference TRBV18 and TRBJ1-4): NAGVMQNPRHLVRRRGQEARLRCSPMKGHSHVYWYRQLPEEGLKFMVYLQKENIIDESGMPKERFSAEFPKEGPSILRIQQVVRGDSAAYFCASSPRTGYGEKLFFGSGTQLSVL.

The V call is TRBV7-2, the J call TRBJ1-4; no definite D call. The germline CDR1 and CDR2 sequences are SGHTA and FQGNSA. CDR3 size: 13 residues. V was trimmed by 8 bases and J by 8 bases, leaving 15 bases between them. CDR3 bases: TGTGCCAGCTCCCGGAGCCCTGAGGAAAAACTGTTTTTT. Translated, it gives CASSRSPEEKLFF. The variable domain in full, completed from reference TRBV7-2 and TRBJ1-4, reads GAGVSQSPSNKVTEKGKDVELRCDPISGHTALYWYRQSLGQGLEFLIYFQGNSAPDKSGLPSDRFSAERTGGSVSTLTIQRTQQEDSAVYLCASSRSPEEKLFFGSGTQLSVL.

J is TRBJ2-2 and V is TRBV5-1; D perhaps matches TRBD2 (6 bases). Germline V gene sequence: CDR1 SGHRS, CDR2 YFSETQ. This CDR3 is 18 amino acids long. Trimming cost V 5 bases and J 0 bases, with 20 bases left between them. The CDR3 DNA is TGCGCCAGCAGTCGCGCCGGGATGCGGGGCCCGAACACCGGGGAGCTGTTTTTT. This sequence encodes CASSRAGMRGPNTGELFF. Looking up the rest from reference TRBV5-1 and TRBJ2-2 gives the full variable domain: KAGVTQTPRYLIKTRGQQVTLSCSPISGHRSVSWYQQTPGQGLQFLFEYFSETQRNKGNFPGRFSGRQFSNSRSEMNVSTLELGDSALYLCASSRAGMRGPNTGELFFGEGSRLTVL.

V gene TRBV18 combines with J gene TRBJ1-3, with a possible D match to TRBD1 (5 bases). Germline V gene sequence: CDR1 KGHSH, CDR2 LQKENI. The CDR3 has 16 amino acids. The germline V and J ends were trimmed by 1 base and 0 bases, with 10 bases remaining between them. CDR3 coding DNA: TGTGCCAGCTCACCACGTCAAGACAGCTCTGGAAACACCATATATTTT. This gives the protein CASSPRQDSSGNTIYF.

This chain's CDR3 is CASSRGQGDSPLHF. The CDR3 DNA follows: TGTGCCAGTAGTCGCGGACAGGGCGATTCACCCCTCCACTTT. This chain connects TRBV19 to TRBJ1-6, with 8 bases lining up with TRBD1. Trimming at V came to 5 bases and at J to 8 bases, leaving 5 bases not matched to a gene. Germline V gives CDR1 LNHDA, CDR2 SQIVND (reference sequence). The CDR3 contains 14 residues.

In nucleotides, the CDR3 is TGTGCCAGCAGAGACGGACAGATTCCTGGAAACACCATATATTTT. It translates to CASRDGQIPGNTIYF. The chain carries TRBV6-5 and TRBJ1-3; D is perhaps TRBD1 (6 bases). CDR3 length equals 15 residues. Per the germline V gene, CDR1 is MNHEY and CDR2 is SVGAGI. V lost 6 bases and J 2 bases, leaving 14 bases between the germline ends.

The chain employs TRBV7-9 and TRBJ1-3; D may be TRBD1 (5 bases). The CDR3 has 15 amino acids. Germline CDR1 reads SEHNR; CDR2 reads FQNEAQ (reference sequence). Trimming removed 4 bases at V and 0 bases at J, with 10 bases between. The CDR3 coding sequence is TGTGCCAGCAGCTGGACACTAAGCTCTGGAAACACCATATATTTT. Encoded protein: CASSWTLSSGNTIYF.

The rearrangement uses TRBV2 and TRBJ2-5, with a weak D call TRBD1 (6 bases). From germline, CDR1 is SNHLY and CDR2 FYNNEI. Deletions cut 5 bases from V and 2 bases from J, with 18 bases between. The CDR3 length is 16 residues. The CDR3 loop is CASSSQGHSSQETQYF. The CDR3 coding sequence is TGTGCCAGCAGTTCCCAGGGACATTCTAGTCAAGAGACCCAGTACTTC.

The rearrangement links TRBV9 to TRBJ2-3; 13 bases align to TRBD2. The CDR3 is 17 amino acids. V gave up 2 bases and J gave up 6 bases; unmatched junction bases: 9. CDR1 and CDR2 from the germline V gene are SGDLS and YYNGEE. The CDR3 coding sequence is TGTGCCAGCAGCGTCCGGACTAGCGGGGGCCAGGGGGATACGCAGTATTTT. Protein: CASSVRTSGGQGDTQYF.